This TCR beta chain emerged from a study of T cell changes during pregnancy in multiple sclerosis. The CDR3 consists of 15 residues. Unmatched junction bases numbered 0, after V lost 1 base and J lost 5 bases. The germline CDR1 and CDR2 sequences are GTSNPN and SVGIG (reference sequence). The data were produced by immunoSEQ multiplex PCR, yet TCRdb's version contains in-frame clones alone and is incomplete. The table has around 71,000 clones, roughly 94% seen once. The chain combines TRBV30 with TRBJ2-2; 14 nucleotides line up with TRBD2. This clonotype was sampled from a female donor with multiple sclerosis, enrolled in a pregnancy study. The sample consisted of peripheral blood, taken after pregnancy. DNA of the CDR3: TGTGCCTGGAGTGGACTAGCGGGAGGGACCGGGGAGCTGTTTTTT. This encodes CAWSGLAGGTGELFF.